This TCR beta chain stems from a study of shared T cell receptors in the human thymus (dated by TCRdb to the early 2020s). Regarding the research as a whole: The study examined how self-reactive, shared T-cell receptor alpha chains are generated in the human thymus.

Library creation used the immunoSEQ multiplex PCR assay. This immuneACCESS table, as held by TCRdb, lists in-frame sequences with V and J called but not all clones. Of the missing ones, under half trace to an unresolved V gene in checked studies; the others have no known cause. For this sample the table gives hundreds of thousands of clones, of which approximately 95% were detected only once. Of the sample, approximately 0.02% is held by the ten largest clones. The CDR3 spans 14 residues, from the cysteine through the phenylalanine. The sequence is cut down to CDR3 DNA, 42 bases in frame from base 1. CDR1 SNHLY and CDR2 FYNNEI were looked up in the germline V gene. Trimming accounts for 7 bases at V and 7 bases at J, while the number of junction bases matched to no gene is 4. Note on this clone: The antigen it binds to is not known. The record has no base qualities; no much larger clone is one base away.

The V and J genes are TRBV2 and TRBJ2-1; 13 middle bases align to TRBD2. The clonotype originates from a human donor. The material sequenced was thymocytes. The sequenced DNA: TGTGCCAGCACCGGACTAGCGGGAGATAATGAGCAGTTCTTC. It translates as CASTGLAGDNEQFF.